Listed here are 13 T cell receptor beta chains from one sample, sequenced in a study of blood T cell repertoires in COVID-19. Assay used: immunoSEQ multiplex PCR; TCRdb lists only in-frame clones, some missing. The sample includes approximately 150,000 clones, 70% to 90% of them seen just once. Sequencing was performed on peripheral blood. The receptor source for this set is a woman aged 45-65 years with COVID-19, enrolled during active disease.

This chain uses TRBV5-1 with TRBJ2-7, with 7 bases fitting TRBD2. This CDR3 region has 14 residues. V lost 4 bases and J lost 0; bases outside the gene matches: 4. Looked up from germline, CDR1 is SGHRS and CDR2 is YFSETQ. Here the CDR3 DNA reads TGCGCCAGCAGCCTTGGGGGGGGCTCCTACGAGCAGTACTTC. Amino acids: CASSLGGGSYEQYF.

This chain links TRBV2 with TRBJ2-2, with 11 bases that match TRBD2. V shed 5 bases and J 2 bases; nucleotides not matched to a gene: 7. Germline V lookup: CDR1 SNHLY, CDR2 FYNNEI. The CDR3 length is 17 residues. CDR3 sequence (DNA): TGTGCCAGCAGTTGGGGACTAGCGGCATCTAACACCGGGGAGCTGTTTTTT. This encodes CASSWGLAASNTGELFF.

This clone was detected a few times. The rearrangement links TRBV19 to TRBJ1-3; maybe TRBD1 (5 bases). The germline gives CDR1 LNHDA, CDR2 SQIVND (reference sequence). The CDR3 extends over 15 amino acids. V lost 4 bases, J lost 0 bases, and 10 bases lay in between. CDR3 coding DNA: TGTGCCAGTAGTAGGGACTCGAGCTCTGGAAACACCATATATTTT. Translated, it gives CASSRDSSSGNTIYF.

The gene calls are TRBV3-1 (or the pseudogene TRBV3-2) and TRBJ1-1, with a weak D call TRBD1 (6 bases). The germline V gene encodes CDR1 LGHDT and CDR2 YNNKEL (reference sequence). Between the trimmed V and J ends, which lost 4 bases and 5 bases, there was a span of 11 bases. CDR3 length equals 13 residues. The DNA for the CDR3 is TGTGCCAGCAGCCGACAACAGGGAACTGAAGCTTTCTTT. This translates into CASSRQQGTEAFF.

The CDR3: CASSFIETQYF. CDR3 in DNA: TGTGCCAGCAGCTTTATCGAGACCCAGTACTTC. The chain uses TRBV7-2 and TRBJ2-5; no definite D call. Germline V gene lookup returns CDR1 SGHTA and CDR2 FQGNSA. There are 11 residues in the CDR3. V was pared by 3 bases and J by 5 bases, with 4 bases between. The whole variable domain, filled in from reference TRBV7-2 and TRBJ2-5, reads GAGVSQSPSNKVTEKGKDVELRCDPISGHTALYWYRQSLGQGLEFLIYFQGNSAPDKSGLPSDRFSAERTGGSVSTLTIQRTQQEDSAVYLCASSFIETQYFGPGTRLLVL.

The chain couples TRBV9 to TRBJ2-1; perhaps TRBD2 as D (6 bases). This CDR3 region has 14 residues. Trimming took off 4 bases at V and 6 bases at J, with 14 bases between the two ends. CDR1 SGDLS and CDR2 YYNGEE come from the germline V gene. CDR3 residues: CASSTLPGANEQFF. For the CDR3, the DNA is TGTGCCAGCAGCACCTTACCGGGAGCCAATGAGCAGTTCTTC.

The gene calls are TRBV10-3 and TRBJ2-1; D uncertain. Germline V gene lookup returns CDR1 ENHRY and CDR2 SYGVKD. Trimming shortened V by 7 bases and J by 4 bases, and 11 bases separated the two germline ends. This CDR3 has 13 residues. The CDR3 is CAIKEPPYNEQFF. The DNA for the CDR3 is TGTGCCATCAAAGAGCCCCCTTACAATGAGCAGTTCTTC.

V gene TRBV14 combines with J gene TRBJ2-1; 7 bases map to TRBD1. V trimming: 5 bases; J trimming: 4 bases; junction bases outside the gene matches: 8. Germline V lookup: CDR1 SGHDN, CDR2 FVKESK. The CDR3 extends over 15 amino acids. Here the CDR3 reads CASSTRDRLYNEQFF. DNA of the CDR3: TGTGCCAGCAGCACCCGGGACAGACTATACAATGAGCAGTTCTTC.

The CDR3 sequence is CASSYPVSDEQYF. DNA for the CDR3: TGTGCCAGCAGTTACCCCGTTTCGGACGAGCAGTACTTC. The chain is built from TRBV6-2 or TRBV6-3 and TRBJ2-7; D gene unclear. The length of the CDR3 is 13 residues. CDR1 is MNHEY and CDR2 is SVGEGT in the germline V gene. Between the trimmed V and J ends, which lost 2 bases and 5 bases, there was a span of 10 bases.

The V and J genes are TRBV9 and TRBJ2-2; TRBD2 might be the D (6 bases). Germline V gene lookup returns CDR1 SGDLS and CDR2 YYNGEE. Trimming removed 0 bases from V and 2 bases from J, with 11 bases in between. The CDR3 extends over 16 amino acids. The DNA for the CDR3 is TGTGCCAGCAGCGTAGCCCCGGGGGTTAACACCGGGGAGCTGTTTTTT. It specifies CASSVAPGVNTGELFF. Together with reference TRBV9 and TRBJ2-2, the CDR3 gives the full variable domain: DSGVTQTPKHLITATGQRVTLRCSPRSGDLSVYWYQQSLDQGLQFLIQYYNGEERAKGNILERFSAQQFPDLHSELNLSSLELGDSALYFCASSVAPGVNTGELFFGEGSRLTVL.

In its sample, this clone was seen a few times. This rearrangement joins TRBV2 to TRBJ1-1, with D uncertain. CDR1 and CDR2 from the germline V gene are SNHLY and FYNNEI. The CDR3 length is 14 residues. V lost 5 bases, J lost 4 bases, and 14 bases lay in between. In nucleotides, the CDR3 is TGTGCCAGCAGTCCGGGTTTTGGTGTCACTGAAGCTTTCTTT. It yields the protein CASSPGFGVTEAFF.

This chain uses TRBV13 with TRBJ1-3, with D possibly matching TRBD1 (6 bases). The V gene lost 2 bases and the J gene lost 1 base, with 6 bases spanning the gap. The CDR3 covers 14 residues. Germline V lookup: CDR1 PRHDT, CDR2 FYEKMQ (reference sequence). CDR3 in amino acids: CASSLQGSGNTIYF. In DNA, the CDR3 is TGTGCCAGCAGCTTACAGGGGTCTGGAAACACCATATATTTT.

This clone showed up just a few times. V usage is TRBV2 and J usage is TRBJ2-7, with TRBD1 identical over 9 bases. CDR3 length: 13 residues. Germline lookup yields CDR1 SNHLY and CDR2 FYNNEI. The trim removed 6 bases at V and 3 bases at J, leaving 3 bases unmatched. CDR3 nucleotide sequence: TGTGCCAGCAGCGTGGACAGGGGCTACGAGCAGTACTTC. It is translated as CASSVDRGYEQYF.